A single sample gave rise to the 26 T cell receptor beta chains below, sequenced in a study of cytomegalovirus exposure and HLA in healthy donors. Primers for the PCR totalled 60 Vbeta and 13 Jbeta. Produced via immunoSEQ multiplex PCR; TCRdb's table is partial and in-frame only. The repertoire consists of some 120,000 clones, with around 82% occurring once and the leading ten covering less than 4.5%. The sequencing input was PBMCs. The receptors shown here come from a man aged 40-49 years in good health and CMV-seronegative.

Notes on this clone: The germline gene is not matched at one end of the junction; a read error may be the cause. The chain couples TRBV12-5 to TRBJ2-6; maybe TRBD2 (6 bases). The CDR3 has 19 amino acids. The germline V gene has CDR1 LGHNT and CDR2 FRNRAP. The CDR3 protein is CASGLVRDGTVSGANGLTF. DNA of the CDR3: TGTGCTAGTGGTTTGGTACGAGATGGGACTGTCTCTGGGGCCAACGGCCTGACTTTC. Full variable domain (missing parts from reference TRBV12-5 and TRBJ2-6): DARVTQTPRHKVTEMGQEVTMRCQPILGHNTVFWYRQTMMQGLELLAYFRNRAPLDDSGMPKDRFSAEMPDATLATLKIQPSEPRDSAVYFCASGLVRDGTVSGANGLTFGAGSRLTVL.

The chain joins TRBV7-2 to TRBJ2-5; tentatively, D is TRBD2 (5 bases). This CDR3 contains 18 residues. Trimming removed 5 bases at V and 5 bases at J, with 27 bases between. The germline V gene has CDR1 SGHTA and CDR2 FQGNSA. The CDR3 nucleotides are TGTGCCAGCAGCCCGAGAGTGCTAGCAGGCTGGGGATCTGAGACCCAGTACTTC. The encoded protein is CASSPRVLAGWGSETQYF. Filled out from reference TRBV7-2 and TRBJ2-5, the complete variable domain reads GAGVSQSPSNKVTEKGKDVELRCDPISGHTALYWYRQSLGQGLEFLIYFQGNSAPDKSGLPSDRFSAERTGGSVSTLTIQRTQQEDSAVYLCASSPRVLAGWGSETQYFGPGTRLLVL.

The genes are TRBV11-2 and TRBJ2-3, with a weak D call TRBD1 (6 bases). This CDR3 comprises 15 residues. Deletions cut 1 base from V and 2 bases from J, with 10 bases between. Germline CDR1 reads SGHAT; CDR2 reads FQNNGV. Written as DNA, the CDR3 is TGTGCCAGCAGCTTAGCGGACAGAGACACAGATACGCAGTATTTT. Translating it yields CASSLADRDTDTQYF.

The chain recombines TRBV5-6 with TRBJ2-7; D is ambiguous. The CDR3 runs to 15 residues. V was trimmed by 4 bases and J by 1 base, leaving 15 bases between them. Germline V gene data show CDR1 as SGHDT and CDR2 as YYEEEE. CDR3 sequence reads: CASSAAPTSSYEQYF. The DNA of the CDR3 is TGTGCCAGCAGCGCCGCGCCCACCTCGTCCTACGAGCAGTACTTC.

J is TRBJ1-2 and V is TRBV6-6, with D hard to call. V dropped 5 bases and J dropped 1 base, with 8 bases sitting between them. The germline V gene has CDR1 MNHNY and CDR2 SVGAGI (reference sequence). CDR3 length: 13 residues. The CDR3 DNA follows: TGTGCCAGCAGTGGTGGCAGTAACTATGGCTACACCTTC. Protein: CASSGGSNYGYTF.

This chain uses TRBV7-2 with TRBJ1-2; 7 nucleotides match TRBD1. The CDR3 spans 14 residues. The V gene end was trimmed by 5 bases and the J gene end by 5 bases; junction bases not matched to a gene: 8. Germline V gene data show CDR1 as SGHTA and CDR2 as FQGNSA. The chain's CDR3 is CASSRGTDLYGYTF. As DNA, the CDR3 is TGTGCCAGCAGCCGGGGGACAGACTTATATGGCTACACCTTC.

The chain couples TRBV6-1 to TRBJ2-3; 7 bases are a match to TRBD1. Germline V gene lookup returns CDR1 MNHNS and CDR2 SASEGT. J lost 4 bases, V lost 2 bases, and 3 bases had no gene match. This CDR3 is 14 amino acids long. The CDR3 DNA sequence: TGTGCCAGCAGTGAACCGGGACAGTCAGATACGCAGTATTTT. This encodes CASSEPGQSDTQYF.

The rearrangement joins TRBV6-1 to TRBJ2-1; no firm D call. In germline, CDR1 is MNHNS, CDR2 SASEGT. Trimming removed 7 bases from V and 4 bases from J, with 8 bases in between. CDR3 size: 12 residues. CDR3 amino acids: CASMPDYNEQFF. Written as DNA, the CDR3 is TGTGCCAGCATGCCAGATTACAATGAGCAGTTCTTC.

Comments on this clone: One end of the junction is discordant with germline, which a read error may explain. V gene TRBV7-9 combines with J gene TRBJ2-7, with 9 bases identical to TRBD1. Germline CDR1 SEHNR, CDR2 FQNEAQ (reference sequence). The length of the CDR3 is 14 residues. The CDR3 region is CASTLTTGGYEQYF. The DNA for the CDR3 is TGTGCCAGCACCTTAACGACAGGGGGGTACGAGCAGTACTTC.

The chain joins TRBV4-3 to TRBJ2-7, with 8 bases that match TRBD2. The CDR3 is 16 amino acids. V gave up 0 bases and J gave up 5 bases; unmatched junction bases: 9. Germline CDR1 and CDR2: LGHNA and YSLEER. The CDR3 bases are TGCGCCAGCAGCCAAGATTTCGGGACTAGAGCCCACGAGCAGTACTTC. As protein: CASSQDFGTRAHEQYF.

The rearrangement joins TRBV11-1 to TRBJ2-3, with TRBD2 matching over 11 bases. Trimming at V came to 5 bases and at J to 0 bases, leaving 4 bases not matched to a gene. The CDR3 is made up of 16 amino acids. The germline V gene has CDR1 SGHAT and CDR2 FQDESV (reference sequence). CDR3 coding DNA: TGTGCCAGCAGCCCCCTAGCGGGGGGAAGCACAGATACGCAGTATTTT. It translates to CASSPLAGGSTDTQYF.

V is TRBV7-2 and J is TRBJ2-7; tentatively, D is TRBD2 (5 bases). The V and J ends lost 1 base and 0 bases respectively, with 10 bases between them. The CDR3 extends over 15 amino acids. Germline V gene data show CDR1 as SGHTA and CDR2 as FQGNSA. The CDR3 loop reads CASSLGRGYSYEQYF. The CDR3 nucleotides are TGTGCCAGCAGCTTAGGGCGAGGGTACTCCTACGAGCAGTACTTC. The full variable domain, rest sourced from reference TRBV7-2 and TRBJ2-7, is GAGVSQSPSNKVTEKGKDVELRCDPISGHTALYWYRQSLGQGLEFLIYFQGNSAPDKSGLPSDRFSAERTGGSVSTLTIQRTQQEDSAVYLCASSLGRGYSYEQYFGPGTRLTVT.

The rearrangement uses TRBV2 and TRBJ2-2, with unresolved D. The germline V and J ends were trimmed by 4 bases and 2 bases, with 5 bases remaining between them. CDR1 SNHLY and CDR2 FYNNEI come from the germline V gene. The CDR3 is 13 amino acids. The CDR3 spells CASSAGNTGELFF. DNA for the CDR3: TGTGCCAGCAGTGCCGGTAACACCGGGGAGCTGTTTTTT.

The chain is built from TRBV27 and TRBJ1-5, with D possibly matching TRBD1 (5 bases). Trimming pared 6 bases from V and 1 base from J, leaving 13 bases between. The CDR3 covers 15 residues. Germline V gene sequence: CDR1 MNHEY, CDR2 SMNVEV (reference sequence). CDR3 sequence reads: CASSSGRGSNQPQHF. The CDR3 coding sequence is TGTGCCAGCAGCTCAGGACGGGGGAGCAATCAGCCCCAGCATTTT.

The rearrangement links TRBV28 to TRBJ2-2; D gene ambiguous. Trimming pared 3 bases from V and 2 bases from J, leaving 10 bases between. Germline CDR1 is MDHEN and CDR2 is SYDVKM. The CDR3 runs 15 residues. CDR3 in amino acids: CASSFSRPNTGELFF. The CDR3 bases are TGTGCCAGCAGTTTTTCCAGGCCTAACACCGGGGAGCTGTTTTTT.

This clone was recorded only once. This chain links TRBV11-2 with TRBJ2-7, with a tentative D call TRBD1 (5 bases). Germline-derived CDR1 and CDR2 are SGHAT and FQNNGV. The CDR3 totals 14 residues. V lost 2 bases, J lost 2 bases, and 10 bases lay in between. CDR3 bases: TGTGCCAGCAGCTTAAGACAGTCAACCTACGAGCAGTACTTC. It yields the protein CASSLRQSTYEQYF.

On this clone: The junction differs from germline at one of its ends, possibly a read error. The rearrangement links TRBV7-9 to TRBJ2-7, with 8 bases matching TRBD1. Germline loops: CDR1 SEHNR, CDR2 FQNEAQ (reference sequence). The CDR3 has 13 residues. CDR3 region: CASSPSGGYEQYF. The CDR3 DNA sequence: TGTGCCAGCAGCCCATCAGGGGGCTACGAACAGTACTTC. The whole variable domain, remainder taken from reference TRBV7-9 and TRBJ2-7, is DTGVSQNPRHKITKRGQNVTFRCDPISEHNRLYWYRQTLGQGPEFLTYFQNEAQLEKSRLLSDRFSAERPKGSFSTLEIQRTEQGDSAMYLCASSPSGGYEQYFGPGTRLTVT.

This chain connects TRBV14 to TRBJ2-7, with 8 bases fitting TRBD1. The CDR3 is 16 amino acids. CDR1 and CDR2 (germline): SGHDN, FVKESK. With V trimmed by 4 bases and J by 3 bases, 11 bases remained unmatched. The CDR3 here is CASSPDRTGRFYEQYF. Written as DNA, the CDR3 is TGTGCCAGCAGCCCGGACCGGACAGGGAGATTCTACGAGCAGTACTTC.

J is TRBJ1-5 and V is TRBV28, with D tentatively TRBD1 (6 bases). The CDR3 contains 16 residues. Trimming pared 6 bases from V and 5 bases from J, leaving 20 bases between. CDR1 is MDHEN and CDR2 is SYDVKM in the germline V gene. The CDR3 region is CASRTGEGSIYQPQHF. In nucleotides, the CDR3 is TGTGCCAGCAGGACAGGAGAGGGGAGCATTTATCAGCCCCAGCATTTT.

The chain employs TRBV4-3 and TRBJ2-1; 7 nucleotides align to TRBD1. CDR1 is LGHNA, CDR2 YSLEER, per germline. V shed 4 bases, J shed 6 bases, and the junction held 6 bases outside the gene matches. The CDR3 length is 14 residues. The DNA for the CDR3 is TGCGCCAGCAGCCGACATTCAGGGGGCAATGAGCAGTTCTTC. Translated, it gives CASSRHSGGNEQFF.

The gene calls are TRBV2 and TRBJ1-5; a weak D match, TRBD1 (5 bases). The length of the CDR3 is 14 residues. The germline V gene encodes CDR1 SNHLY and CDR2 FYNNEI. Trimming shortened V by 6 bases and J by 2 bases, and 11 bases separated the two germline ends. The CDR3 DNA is TGTGCCAGCAGGTGGGGGAGGGGCAATCAGCCCCAGCATTTT. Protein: CASRWGRGNQPQHF.

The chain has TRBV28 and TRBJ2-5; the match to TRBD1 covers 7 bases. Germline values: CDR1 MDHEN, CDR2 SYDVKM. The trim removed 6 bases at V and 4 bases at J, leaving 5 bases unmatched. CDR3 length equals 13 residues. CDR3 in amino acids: CASRTGSRETQYF. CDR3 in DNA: TGTGCCAGCAGGACAGGGTCCAGAGAGACCCAGTACTTC.

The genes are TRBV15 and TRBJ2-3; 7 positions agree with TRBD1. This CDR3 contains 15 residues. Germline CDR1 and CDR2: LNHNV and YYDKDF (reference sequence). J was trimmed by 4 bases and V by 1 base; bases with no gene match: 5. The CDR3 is CATSRVTGLPDTQYF. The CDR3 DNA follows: TGTGCCACCAGCAGAGTGACAGGGCTCCCAGATACGCAGTATTTT.

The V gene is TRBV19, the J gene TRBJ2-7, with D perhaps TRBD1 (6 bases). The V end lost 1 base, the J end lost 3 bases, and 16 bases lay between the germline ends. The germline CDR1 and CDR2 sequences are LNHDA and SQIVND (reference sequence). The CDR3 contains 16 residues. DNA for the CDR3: TGTGCCAGTAGTATAGGGGGGACACTTGCCCACTACGAGCAGTACTTC. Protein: CASSIGGTLAHYEQYF.

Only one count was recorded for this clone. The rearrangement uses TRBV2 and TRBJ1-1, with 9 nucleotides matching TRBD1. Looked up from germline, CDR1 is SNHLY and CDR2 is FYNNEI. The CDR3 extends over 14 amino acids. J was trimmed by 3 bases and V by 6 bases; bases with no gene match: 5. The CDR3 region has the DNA TGTGCCAGCAGGGAACAGGGGGCGGACACTGAAGCTTTCTTT. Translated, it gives CASREQGADTEAFF.

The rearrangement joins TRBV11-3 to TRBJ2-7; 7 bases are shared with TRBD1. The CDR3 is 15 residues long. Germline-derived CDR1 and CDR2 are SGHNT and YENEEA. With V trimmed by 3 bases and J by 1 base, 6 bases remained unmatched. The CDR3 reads CASSFRGQSSYEQYF. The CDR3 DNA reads TGTGCCAGCAGCTTTCGGGGACAGAGTTCCTACGAGCAGTACTTC.